The next 27 T cell receptor beta chains were all read from a single sample in a study of identical twins. MiXCR was run by TCRdb on the 5' RACE reads, yielding one entry per CDR3 protein. This table holds 470,000 or so distinct CDR3 sequences, less than 25% found once. This sample was shared with a second study, whose subject was T cells expressing NK-cell markers.

The sequenced sample was CD4+ T cells sorted from blood. Receptors originate from a woman aged 18-29 years in good health.

This clonotype was observed a few times. This chain connects TRBV25-1 to TRBJ2-1, with 8 nucleotides matching TRBD2. Trimming cost V 7 bases and J 1 base; bases outside gene matches: 12. CDR3 length equals 17 residues. Germline CDR1 is MGHDK and CDR2 is SYGVNS. The CDR3, as DNA: TGTGCCAGCACCTCCTCGGCGGCGGGAGGATCCTACAATGAGCAGTTCTTC. Translation gives CASTSSAAGGSYNEQFF.

The chain uses TRBV11-1 and TRBJ2-7; the match to TRBD2 covers 13 bases. The V segment lost 4 bases and the J segment 4 bases; nucleotides outside the gene matches: 13. CDR3 length: 18 residues. Germline loops: CDR1 SGHAT, CDR2 FQDESV (reference sequence). The CDR3 loop is CASSSGTSGTQLPYEQYF. The CDR3 DNA follows: TGTGCCAGCAGCTCCGGGACTAGCGGGACCCAGCTCCCTTACGAGCAGTACTTC.

This clonotype was counted between two and nine times. The chain recombines TRBV10-1 with TRBJ2-2; 8 bases are a match to TRBD1. V lost 5 bases to trimming and J lost 6 bases; unmatched junction nucleotides: 20. Germline assignment: CDR1 WNHNN and CDR2 SYGVQD (reference sequence). This CDR3 spans 19 amino acids. CDR3: CASSSGPGQDLYSAGELFF. In DNA, the CDR3 is TGCGCCAGCAGTTCGGGCCCGGGACAGGATCTGTACTCGGCCGGGGAGCTGTTTTTT.

The chain carries TRBV5-1 and TRBJ2-3; 10 bases map to TRBD2. V trimming: 0 bases; J trimming: 4 bases; junction bases outside the gene matches: 2. Germline V gives CDR1 SGHRS, CDR2 YFSETQ. This CDR3 has 15 residues. The CDR3 DNA reads as TGCGCCAGCAGCTTGGGGACTAGCGGTTCAGATACGCAGTATTTT. It codes for CASSLGTSGSDTQYF.

This clonotype was seen only a few times. This chain links TRBV2 with TRBJ1-2; D ambiguous. The CDR3 runs to 11 residues. Trimming pared 6 bases from V and 7 bases from J, leaving 9 bases between. Germline V gene data show CDR1 as SNHLY and CDR2 as FYNNEI. CDR3 nucleotide sequence: TGTGCCAGCAGGTTCGGACCTGGCTACACCTTC. Translating gives CASRFGPGYTF.

The sample holds a few counts of this clonotype. This chain joins TRBV4-3 and TRBJ2-3; tentative D call: TRBD1 (5 bases). CDR1 is LGHNA and CDR2 is YSLEER in the germline V gene. V lost 3 bases, J lost 3 bases, and 13 bases lay in between. The CDR3 is 15 amino acids. CDR3 protein: CASSQGQGTTDTQYF. CDR3 DNA: TGCGCCAGCAGCCAGGGGCAGGGAACGACAGATACGCAGTATTTT.

CDR3 residues: CASSLARAGSYEQYF. In DNA form, the CDR3 reads TGCGCCAGCAGCTTGGCCCGAGCGGGGTCCTACGAGCAGTACTTC. The chain recombines TRBV5-1 with TRBJ2-7; 7 nucleotides match TRBD2. V lost 0 bases, J lost 1 base, and 4 bases stayed unmatched. Germline CDR1 and CDR2: SGHRS and YFSETQ. The CDR3 extends over 15 amino acids.

Note on this clonotype: Compared with germline, one end of the junction differs, possibly owing to a read error. The chain has TRBV7-7 and TRBJ2-5; unclear D gene. The CDR3 is made up of 12 amino acids. Per germline, CDR1 SSHAT and CDR2 FNYEAQ (reference sequence). The CDR3 DNA follows: TGTGCTAGCAGCCCCTGGGGAGAGACCCAGTACTTC. Translated, it gives CASSPWGETQYF.

The chain joins TRBV4-3 to TRBJ2-3; 9 nucleotides line up with TRBD2. Trimming cost V 1 base and J 2 bases; bases outside gene matches: 4. CDR3 length equals 16 residues. Per the germline V gene, CDR1 is LGHNA and CDR2 is YSLEER. The CDR3 loop is CASSQGGGRDTDTQYF. DNA of the CDR3: TGCGCCAGCAGCCAAGGAGGCGGGAGGGACACAGATACGCAGTATTTT.

In its sample, this clonotype was seen a few times. The chain links TRBV7-2 to TRBJ1-4; the match to TRBD1 covers 7 bases. V trimming: 5 bases; J trimming: 7 bases; junction bases outside the gene matches: 7. Per the germline V gene, CDR1 is SGHTA and CDR2 is FQGNSA. The CDR3 extends over 14 amino acids. The CDR3 sequence is CASSLRTGSEKLFF. For the CDR3, the DNA is TGTGCCAGCAGCCTCAGGACAGGTAGTGAAAAACTGTTTTTT.

This clonotype turned up a few times. The chain carries TRBV6-6 and TRBJ1-2, with D hard to call. This CDR3 spans 12 amino acids. CDR1 and CDR2 (germline): MNHNY, SVGAGI (reference sequence). V lost 5 bases and J 10 bases, leaving 14 bases between the germline ends. This CDR3 reads CASSIDASAYTF. The CDR3 DNA is TGTGCCAGCAGTATCGACGCATCGGCCTACACCTTC.

The chain recombines TRBV29-1 with TRBJ2-3, with 7 bases fitting TRBD1. V lost 6 bases and J lost 1; bases outside the gene matches: 7. The length of the CDR3 is 14 residues. Germline V CDR1 and CDR2: SQVTM, ANQGSEA. The CDR3 sequence: CSVSGGRGTDTQYF. The DNA for the CDR3 is TGCAGCGTCTCAGGGGGTAGGGGCACAGATACGCAGTATTTT.

The chain combines TRBV5-1 with TRBJ2-1; possibly TRBD2 for D (5 bases). V was trimmed by 4 bases and J by 5 bases, leaving 16 bases between them. This CDR3 is 15 amino acids long. In germline, CDR1 is SGHRS, CDR2 YFSETQ. CDR3 DNA: TGCGCCAGCAGCCGGATGACCCCGGGGAACAATGAGCAGTTCTTC. Encoded protein: CASSRMTPGNNEQFF.

The chain recombines TRBV3-1 with TRBJ1-1; D is uncertain. Trimming shortened V by 0 bases and J by 10 bases, and 18 bases separated the two germline ends. The germline CDR1 and CDR2 sequences are LGHDT and YNNKEL (reference sequence). This CDR3 comprises 15 residues. In DNA form, the CDR3 reads TGTGCCAGCAGCCAAGAGGTGAGGATTCGAGGTCGAGCTTTCTTT. Amino acids: CASSQEVRIRGRAFF.

The chain uses TRBV11-2 and TRBJ2-7; the match to TRBD2 covers 9 bases. Germline V lookup: CDR1 SGHAT, CDR2 FQNNGV. The V gene end was trimmed by 3 bases and the J gene end by 2 bases; junction bases not matched to a gene: 2. The CDR3 is 14 residues long. The CDR3 protein is CASSLSGGPYEQYF. The DNA of the CDR3 is TGTGCCAGCAGCTTGAGCGGGGGGCCCTACGAGCAGTACTTC.

The gene calls are TRBV6-2 or TRBV6-3 and TRBJ2-7; TRBD2 might be the D (6 bases). This CDR3 comprises 16 residues. CDR1 and CDR2 from the germline V gene are MNHEY and SVGEGT. V was pared by 8 bases and J by 0 bases, with 20 bases between. This CDR3 reads CASGRSVAALSYEQYF. The CDR3 DNA follows: TGTGCCAGCGGTCGTTCTGTAGCGGCGCTCTCCTACGAGCAGTACTTC.

This clonotype was detected a few times. The CDR3 region has the DNA TGTGCCAGCAGCTCTAGTAGCGGGGGCCCCTACAATGAGCAGTTCTTC. It specifies CASSSSSGGPYNEQFF. The rearrangement uses TRBV5-4 and TRBJ2-1, with 9 bases aligning to TRBD2. CDR1 is SGHNT, CDR2 YYREEE, per germline (reference sequence). Unmatched junction bases numbered 6, after V lost 3 bases and J lost 2 bases. CDR3 length: 16 residues.

This clonotype was seen a few times. J is TRBJ1-1 and V is TRBV25-1; D is undetermined. Trimming removed 1 base at V and 1 base at J, with 7 bases between. This CDR3 region has 14 residues. From germline, CDR1 is MGHDK and CDR2 SYGVNS. The CDR3 here is CASSELGRNTEAFF. DNA for the CDR3: TGTGCCAGCAGTGAATTGGGTCGGAACACTGAAGCTTTCTTT. The full variable domain, completed using reference TRBV25-1 and TRBJ1-1, is EADIYQTPRYLVIGTGKKITLECSQTMGHDKMYWYQQDPGMELHLIHYSYGVNSTEKGDLSSESTVSRIRTEHFPLTLESARPSHTSQYLCASSELGRNTEAFFGQGTRLTVV.

This chain connects TRBV20-1 to TRBJ2-5, with D perhaps TRBD1 (5 bases). The V and J ends lost 6 bases and 9 bases respectively, with 20 bases between them. Germline loops: CDR1 DFQATT, CDR2 SNEGSKA (reference sequence). The CDR3 is made up of 13 amino acids. The CDR3: CSAERQGYGAQYF. Here the CDR3 DNA reads TGCAGTGCAGAAAGGCAGGGATATGGGGCCCAGTACTTC.

This chain links TRBV7-2 with TRBJ2-2, with no clear D. Between the trimmed V and J ends, which lost 2 bases and 5 bases, there was a span of 15 bases. Germline CDR1 and CDR2: SGHTA and FQGNSA. CDR3 length equals 16 residues. CDR3: CASSLSLAVTTGELFF. CDR3 bases: TGTGCCAGCAGCTTATCTCTGGCGGTGACAACCGGGGAGCTGTTTTTT.

The sample holds a few counts of this clonotype. The chain couples TRBV5-6 to TRBJ2-5; 8 positions agree with TRBD2. Trimming removed 2 bases from V and 3 bases from J; junction bases left unmatched: 3. The CDR3 extends over 14 amino acids. CDR1 SGHDT and CDR2 YYEEEE come from the germline V gene. The CDR3 DNA sequence: TGTGCCAGCAGCTTTATCGGGGGGGAAGAGACCCAGTACTTC. The encoded protein is CASSFIGGEETQYF.

This clonotype was detected a few times. The chain carries TRBV9 and TRBJ2-3; the D gene is possibly TRBD1 (5 bases). This CDR3 has 14 amino acids. Per the germline V gene, CDR1 is SGDLS and CDR2 is YYNGEE. The ends were cut back, 0 bases at V and 5 bases at J, with 10 bases in the middle. The CDR3 region is CASSVGPTEDTQYF. The CDR3 DNA sequence: TGTGCCAGCAGCGTAGGTCCGACAGAAGATACGCAGTATTTT.

The chain couples TRBV12-3 or TRBV12-4 to TRBJ1-1; D call uncertain. This CDR3 is built from 13 residues. Trimming removed 2 bases from V and 3 bases from J, with 7 bases in between. CDR3 coding DNA: TGTGCCAGCAGTTTACCGGAGTACACTGAAGCTTTCTTT. It is translated as CASSLPEYTEAFF.

The rearrangement joins TRBV7-9 to TRBJ2-1; the D gene is possibly TRBD1 (5 bases). Trimming cost V 3 bases and J 15 bases, with 18 bases left between them. The V gene's germline CDR1 is SEHNR and CDR2 FQNEAQ (reference sequence). This CDR3 region has 13 residues. The CDR3 protein is CASSLGPLGKPFF. CDR3 bases: TGTGCCAGCAGCTTGGGGCCCCTTGGAAAACCGTTCTTC.

J is TRBJ2-3 and V is TRBV12-3 or TRBV12-4, with 10 bases lining up with TRBD2. The CDR3 length is 19 residues. V shed 6 bases, J shed 5 bases, and the junction held 20 bases outside the gene matches. The CDR3 loop reads CASSIFNTLAGGLEDTQYF. For the CDR3, the DNA is TGTGCCAGCAGCATATTTAACACCTTAGCGGGGGGCTTGGAAGATACGCAGTATTTT.

This clonotype was recorded a few times. The rearrangement links TRBV5-1 to TRBJ2-7; tentatively, D is TRBD2 (5 bases). The V and J ends lost 4 bases and 5 bases respectively, with 16 bases between them. From germline, CDR1 is SGHRS and CDR2 YFSETQ. This CDR3 has 14 residues. CDR3 sequence: CASSPETGSHEQYF. The CDR3 DNA is TGCGCCAGCAGCCCGGAAACGGGGTCACACGAGCAGTACTTC.

This chain uses TRBV5-4 with TRBJ2-1; 13 bases map to TRBD2. CDR3 length: 18 amino acids. The V segment lost 2 bases and the J segment 7 bases; nucleotides outside the gene matches: 12. The germline V gene has CDR1 SGHNT and CDR2 YYREEE (reference sequence). The CDR3 DNA is TGTGCCAGCAGCTTAAGACGACTAGCGGGGGGCTGGGGGAATGAGCAGTTCTTC. The encoded protein is CASSLRRLAGGWGNEQFF.